Shown below are 25 T cell receptor beta chains from a single sample sequenced in a study of healthy donors' naive CD4 and CD8 T cells. Each TCR library used roughly 490 ng of total RNA and a linear amplification protocol. MiXCR, run by TCRdb on the reads, gives a single entry per CDR3 protein. The table records about 180,000 distinct CDR3 sequences, around 80% of them present only once. Sequencing was done on a sample of naive CD4+ and CD8+ T cells sorted from blood, pooled from several donors. These receptors were collected from a pool of human donors in good health; the sample pools cells from several healthy donors.

This clonotype was detected a few times. The V gene is TRBV15, the J gene TRBJ1-1; D is uncertain. CDR3 length equals 18 residues. CDR1 LNHNV and CDR2 YYDKDF come from the germline V gene (reference sequence). Between the trimmed V and J ends, which lost 3 bases and 0 bases, there was a span of 20 bases. The CDR3 protein is CATSSAYLGLRVNTEAFF. The CDR3, as DNA: TGTGCCACCAGCAGTGCCTATTTAGGCCTGAGAGTGAACACTGAAGCTTTCTTT.

Comments on this clonotype: A read error may account for a junction end that differs from germline. The chain uses TRBV5-1 and TRBJ1-2, with no clear D. Germline V CDR1 and CDR2: SGHRS, YFSETQ. This CDR3 is 13 amino acids long. CDR3 DNA: TGTGCCAGCAGCTTAGAGGGCAACTATGGCTACACCTTC. It is translated as CASSLEGNYGYTF.

CDR3 sequence reads: CASSVQGSSYNEQFF. For the CDR3, the DNA is TGTGCCAGCAGCGTACAGGGGTCCTCCTACAATGAGCAGTTCTTC. The J gene is TRBJ2-1, the V gene TRBV7-9; 7 positions match TRBD1. The CDR3 is 15 amino acids. CDR1 and CDR2 from the germline V gene are SEHNR and FQNEAQ (reference sequence). Losses at the gene ends were 5 bases for V and 0 bases for J; bases not matched to a gene: 4.

The rearrangement uses TRBV12-3 or TRBV12-4 and TRBJ2-3; D is uncertain. The V and J ends lost 3 bases and 6 bases respectively, with 10 bases between them. This CDR3 contains 13 residues. CDR3 sequence: CASSFQEPDTQYF. The CDR3 bases are TGTGCCAGCAGTTTCCAGGAACCGGATACGCAGTATTTT.

This chain joins TRBV29-1 and TRBJ1-5; D ambiguous. Germline CDR1 is SQVTM and CDR2 is ANQGSEA. The CDR3 contains 12 residues. V lost 7 bases to trimming and J lost 9 bases, with 16 bases between them. The CDR3 loop reads CSGPLSPGPQHF. CDR3 nucleotide sequence: TGCAGCGGTCCCCTTAGCCCTGGGCCCCAGCATTTT. Filled out from reference TRBV29-1 and TRBJ1-5, the complete variable domain reads SAVISQKPSRDICQRGTSLTIQCQVDSQVTMMFWYRQQPGQSLTLIATANQGSEATYESGFVIDKFPISRPNLTFSTLTVSNMSPEDSSIYLCSGPLSPGPQHFGDGTRLSIL.

This rearrangement joins TRBV12-5 to TRBJ1-1, with unresolved D. Deletions cut 6 bases from V and 4 bases from J, with 12 bases between. The CDR3 totals 13 residues. Germline V gene data show CDR1 as LGHNT and CDR2 as FRNRAP. As DNA, the CDR3 is TGTGCTAGTGGAATCTCGGAGGGCACTGAAGCTTTCTTT. This sequence encodes CASGISEGTEAFF.

This sequence joins TRBV6-6 and TRBJ1-1, with a possible D match to TRBD1 (5 bases). This CDR3 is 18 amino acids long. Trimming cost V 4 bases and J 1 base, with 22 bases left between them. In germline, CDR1 is MNHNY, CDR2 SVGAGI (reference sequence). The CDR3 sequence: CASSSTLLDGGTNTEAFF. The CDR3 DNA reads TGTGCCAGCAGTTCTACCTTGCTGGACGGGGGGACGAACACTGAAGCTTTCTTT.

This clonotype showed up just once. The chain links TRBV5-4 to TRBJ2-3; perhaps TRBD2 as D (6 bases). The CDR3 covers 14 residues. The germline gives CDR1 SGHNT, CDR2 YYREEE (reference sequence). The ends were cut back, 8 bases at V and 3 bases at J, with 16 bases in the middle. CDR3 sequence: CASFEGGLTDTQYF. The DNA for the CDR3 is TGTGCCAGTTTTGAGGGAGGTCTGACAGATACGCAGTATTTT. Supplemented by reference TRBV5-4 and TRBJ2-3, the full variable domain reads ETGVTQSPTHLIKTRGQQVTLRCSSQSGHNTVSWYQQALGQGPQFIFQYYREEENGRGNFPPRFSGLQFPNYSSELNVNALELDDSALYLCASFEGGLTDTQYFGPGTRLTVL.

The chain recombines TRBV24-1 with TRBJ2-1; 7 bases are a match to TRBD2. There are 15 residues in the CDR3. Germline trimming cut 5 bases from V and 5 bases from J; bases unmatched to any gene: 8. The V gene's germline CDR1 is KGHDR and CDR2 SFDVKD. CDR3 DNA sequence: TGTGCCACCAGTGCTGGGACTATACTGAACAATGAGCAGTTCTTC. Residues: CATSAGTILNNEQFF.

The V call is TRBV29-1, the J call TRBJ2-7; TRBD1 might be the D (6 bases). Trimming cost V 5 bases and J 0 bases, with 11 bases left between them. The CDR3 is 13 residues long. Germline assignment: CDR1 SQVTM and CDR2 ANQGSEA. The CDR3 region has the DNA TGCAGCGTTCAGGGGCACAGCTCCTACGAGCAGTACTTC. Translated: CSVQGHSSYEQYF.

This clonotype was recorded a few times. This rearrangement joins TRBV19 to TRBJ2-1; 9 nucleotides align to TRBD1. V gave up 6 bases and J gave up 6 bases; unmatched junction bases: 6. This CDR3 comprises 14 residues. From germline, CDR1 is LNHDA and CDR2 SQIVND (reference sequence). The CDR3 bases are TGTGCCAGTAGCCTTGGACAGGGGATCAATGAGCAGTTCTTC. Amino acid sequence: CASSLGQGINEQFF.

V and J are TRBV13 and TRBJ1-5, with 8 nucleotides matching TRBD1. Trimming at V came to 3 bases and at J to 5 bases, leaving 6 bases not matched to a gene. The CDR3 length is 15 residues. Germline V gene data show CDR1 as PRHDT and CDR2 as FYEKMQ (reference sequence). Written as DNA, the CDR3 is TGTGCCAGCAGCTTCGGTCAGGGGGCCGATCAGCCCCAGCATTTT. It specifies CASSFGQGADQPQHF.

This clonotype was seen a handful of times. The V call is TRBV29-1, the J call TRBJ2-7, with 7 bases matching TRBD1. V was clipped by 4 bases and J by 7 bases; unmatched bases: 10. The CDR3 spans 13 residues. Germline V gene sequence: CDR1 SQVTM, CDR2 ANQGSEA. The CDR3, as DNA: TGCAGCGTTGGTACAGGGGAGTATTGGGAGCAGTACTTC. As protein: CSVGTGEYWEQYF.

This clonotype was seen more than once but under ten times. This rearrangement joins TRBV29-1 to TRBJ2-2; D perhaps matches TRBD1 (6 bases). Per germline, CDR1 SQVTM and CDR2 ANQGSEA. The CDR3 runs 14 residues. V was shortened by 5 bases and J by 5 bases, with 15 bases between the two germline ends. This chain's CDR3 is CSVLGTSRTGELFF. DNA for the CDR3: TGCAGCGTTCTCGGGACATCTCGTACCGGGGAGCTGTTTTTT.

This clonotype has just a few counts. The J gene is TRBJ2-7, the V gene TRBV12-3 or TRBV12-4; 8 positions agree with TRBD1. Trimming cost V 0 bases and J 2 bases; bases outside gene matches: 0. The CDR3 covers 14 residues. The CDR3 region is CASSLADRAYEQYF. CDR3 DNA: TGTGCCAGCAGTTTAGCGGACAGGGCCTACGAGCAGTACTTC.

The chain combines TRBV12-3 or TRBV12-4 with TRBJ2-5; D remains unclear. Trimming removed 3 bases from V and 3 bases from J, with 14 bases in between. This CDR3 spans 15 amino acids. CDR3 nucleotides: TGTGCCAGCAGTTTTGGACCCAACCCTAAAGAGACCCAGTACTTC. As protein: CASSFGPNPKETQYF.

This clonotype has just a few counts. The V gene is TRBV6-1, the J gene TRBJ2-1; 10 bases are shared with TRBD1. Germline V gene lookup returns CDR1 MNHNS and CDR2 SASEGT. The CDR3 contains 15 residues. V lost 6 bases, J lost 4 bases, and 6 bases stayed unmatched. In DNA, the CDR3 is TGTGCCAGCAGCCCCCGGGACAGGGGATACAATGAGCAGTTCTTC. This encodes CASSPRDRGYNEQFF.

This clonotype has just one count. The rearrangement joins TRBV15 to TRBJ1-1; D gene uncertain. The CDR3 is 13 amino acids. Trimming removed 5 bases from V and 2 bases from J, with 9 bases in between. Germline CDR1 reads LNHNV; CDR2 reads YYDKDF (reference sequence). This CDR3 is CATSLPLNTEAFF. The DNA for the CDR3 is TGTGCCACCAGCCTCCCTCTCAACACTGAAGCTTTCTTT.

This sequence joins TRBV19 and TRBJ1-1; D uncertain. CDR3 length: 12 amino acids. CDR1 is LNHDA and CDR2 is SQIVND in the germline V gene (reference sequence). V was pared by 6 bases and J by 1 base, with 6 bases between. In DNA, the CDR3 is TGTGCCAGTAGGGCAGGGAACACTGAAGCTTTCTTT. Its translation: CASRAGNTEAFF. Combining the CDR3 with reference TRBV19 and TRBJ1-1 gives the whole variable domain DGGITQSPKYLFRKEGQNVTLSCEQNLNHDAMYWYRQDPGQGLRLIYYSQIVNDFQKGDIAEGYSVSREKKESFPLTVTSAQKNPTAFYLCASRAGNTEAFFGQGTRLTVV.

This clonotype showed up just once. The chain has TRBV29-1 and TRBJ2-7; possibly TRBD1 for D (6 bases). Germline-derived CDR1 and CDR2 are SQVTM and ANQGSEA. Deletions cut 6 bases from V and 2 bases from J, with 14 bases between. This CDR3 is 13 amino acids long. CDR3: CSVEGDIPYEQYF. The CDR3, as DNA: TGCAGCGTCGAGGGGGACATCCCCTACGAGCAGTACTTC.

This chain connects TRBV10-3 to TRBJ2-6; D unresolved. The CDR3 totals 13 residues. Per germline, CDR1 ENHRY and CDR2 SYGVKD. V lost 5 bases, J lost 1 base, and 3 bases lay in between. The CDR3 region has the DNA TGTGCCATCAGTAAATCTGGGGCCAACGTCCTGACTTTC. It yields the protein CAISKSGANVLTF.

This clonotype ranks as medium-sized. The V and J genes are TRBV29-1 and TRBJ1-2; D gene unclear. This CDR3 has 14 amino acids. The V and J ends lost 3 bases and 2 bases respectively, with 13 bases between them. Germline V CDR1 and CDR2: SQVTM, ANQGSEA. CDR3 DNA sequence: TGCAGCGTTGATTCCTTAGGGCTCAACTATGGCTACACCTTC. It specifies CSVDSLGLNYGYTF. Filled out from reference TRBV29-1 and TRBJ1-2, the complete variable domain reads SAVISQKPSRDICQRGTSLTIQCQVDSQVTMMFWYRQQPGQSLTLIATANQGSEATYESGFVIDKFPISRPNLTFSTLTVSNMSPEDSSIYLCSVDSLGLNYGYTFGSGTRLTVV.

The chain uses TRBV27 and TRBJ1-6; D call uncertain. Germline V gene lookup returns CDR1 MNHEY and CDR2 SMNVEV (reference sequence). Deletions cut 0 bases from V and 10 bases from J, with 7 bases between. The CDR3 covers 13 residues. Here the CDR3 reads CASSLSGLSPLHF. DNA of the CDR3: TGTGCCAGCAGTTTATCAGGCCTGTCACCCCTCCACTTT.

The V gene is TRBV20-1, the J gene TRBJ2-1; the D call may be TRBD1 or TRBD2 (6 bases each). This CDR3 is built from 13 residues. Germline V gives CDR1 DFQATT, CDR2 SNEGSKA (reference sequence). Trimming stripped 2 bases from V and 9 bases from J, with 14 bases between. CDR3 sequence: CSARPQGGGEQFF. DNA of the CDR3: TGCAGTGCTAGACCCCAAGGAGGGGGTGAGCAGTTCTTC.

This clonotype was observed a few times. The V and J genes are TRBV5-4 and TRBJ1-1; the D gene is possibly TRBD1 (5 bases). Trimming took off 4 bases at V and 4 bases at J, with 17 bases between the two ends. The CDR3 runs 15 residues. Looked up from germline, CDR1 is SGHNT and CDR2 is YYREEE (reference sequence). CDR3 protein: CASSLLGGQGTEAFF. DNA for the CDR3: TGTGCCAGCAGCCTGCTTGGGGGTCAGGGCACTGAAGCTTTCTTT.